This paragraph reports one T cell receptor (beta chain). A single record per CDR3 protein comes from TCRdb applying MiXCR to the PCR reads. The profile covers 89,000 or so distinct CDR3 sequences, with about half appearing a single time and over 9.5% taken by the ten largest. The sample comes from a study of CDR3 diversity in severe acne. CDR3 size: 17 residues. The V and J ends lost 3 bases and 4 bases, in that order; junction bases with no gene match: 7. CDR1 is KGHDR and CDR2 is SFDVKD in the germline V gene. V and J are TRBV24-1 and TRBJ2-3; 12 nucleotides agree with TRBD1. Sequenced: blood. The receptor's source is a male donor in good health, serving as a control. In DNA form, the CDR3 reads TGTGCCACCAGTGATCCACCCGGGACAGGGGGCCCAGATACGCAGTATTTT. This sequence encodes CATSDPPGTGGPDTQYF.